This TCR beta chain was sequenced during a study of identical twins. Unique molecular identifiers were present on cDNA, and template switching added a universal primer site. TCRdb analysed the 5' RACE reads with MiXCR anew, one entry per CDR3 protein. The data hold 420,000 or so distinct CDR3 sequences, with approximately 17% observed a single time. The CDR3 loop spans 15 amino acids. V lost 2 bases and J 2 bases, leaving 9 bases between the germline ends. CDR1 MGHRA and CDR2 YSYEKL come from the germline V gene. There are a few counts of this clonotype. Sequenced: naive T cells sorted from blood. The origin of this receptor is a man aged 50-60 years in good health. The J gene is TRBJ2-2, the V gene TRBV4-1; no clear D gene. The CDR3 DNA reads as TGCGCCAGCAGCCAAACCCAATTCAACACCGGGGAGCTGTTTTTT. Protein sequence: CASSQTQFNTGELFF.